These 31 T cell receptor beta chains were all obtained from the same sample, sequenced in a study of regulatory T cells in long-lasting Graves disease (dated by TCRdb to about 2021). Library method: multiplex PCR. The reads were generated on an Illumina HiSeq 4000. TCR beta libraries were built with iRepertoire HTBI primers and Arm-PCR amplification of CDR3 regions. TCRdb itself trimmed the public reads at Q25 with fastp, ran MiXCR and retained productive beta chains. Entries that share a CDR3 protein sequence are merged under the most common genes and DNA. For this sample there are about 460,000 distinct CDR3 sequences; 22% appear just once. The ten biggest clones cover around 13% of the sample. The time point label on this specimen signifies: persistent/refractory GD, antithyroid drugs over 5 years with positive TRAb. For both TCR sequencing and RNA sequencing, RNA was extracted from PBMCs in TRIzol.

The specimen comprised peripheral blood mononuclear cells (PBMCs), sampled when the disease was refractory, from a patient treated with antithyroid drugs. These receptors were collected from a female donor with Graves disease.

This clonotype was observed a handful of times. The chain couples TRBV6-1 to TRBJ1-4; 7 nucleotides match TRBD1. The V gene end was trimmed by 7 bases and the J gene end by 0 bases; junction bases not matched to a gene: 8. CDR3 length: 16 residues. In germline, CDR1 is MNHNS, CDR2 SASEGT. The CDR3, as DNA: TGTGCCAGCATACAGACAGGGCCTGCAACTAATGAAAAACTGTTTTTT. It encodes CASIQTGPATNEKLFF.

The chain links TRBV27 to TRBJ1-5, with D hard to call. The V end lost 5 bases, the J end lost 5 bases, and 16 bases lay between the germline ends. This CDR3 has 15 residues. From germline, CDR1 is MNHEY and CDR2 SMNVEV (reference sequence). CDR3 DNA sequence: TGTGCCAGCAGTCCTCTTTCGGAGCTGCATCAGCCCCAGCATTTT. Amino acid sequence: CASSPLSELHQPQHF.

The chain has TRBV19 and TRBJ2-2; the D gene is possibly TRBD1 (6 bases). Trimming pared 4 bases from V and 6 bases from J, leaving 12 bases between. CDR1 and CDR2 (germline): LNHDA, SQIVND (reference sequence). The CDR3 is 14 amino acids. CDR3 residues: CASSTGTSAGELFF. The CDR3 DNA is TGTGCCAGTAGTACGGGGACATCAGCCGGGGAGCTGTTTTTT.

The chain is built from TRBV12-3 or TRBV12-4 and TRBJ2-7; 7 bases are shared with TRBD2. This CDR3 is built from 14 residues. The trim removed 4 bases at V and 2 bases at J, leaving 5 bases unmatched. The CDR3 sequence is CASSSRERTYEQYF. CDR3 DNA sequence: TGTGCCAGCAGTTCGCGGGAGAGAACCTACGAGCAGTACTTC.

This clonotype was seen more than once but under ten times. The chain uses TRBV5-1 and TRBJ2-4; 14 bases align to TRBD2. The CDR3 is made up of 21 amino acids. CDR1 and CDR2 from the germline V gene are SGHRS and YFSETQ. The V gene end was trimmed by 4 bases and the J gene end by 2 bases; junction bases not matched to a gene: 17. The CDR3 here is CASSPKTSGGDPMVTKNIQYF. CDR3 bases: TGCGCCAGCAGCCCGAAGACTAGCGGGGGGGACCCGATGGTAACCAAAAACATTCAGTACTTC.

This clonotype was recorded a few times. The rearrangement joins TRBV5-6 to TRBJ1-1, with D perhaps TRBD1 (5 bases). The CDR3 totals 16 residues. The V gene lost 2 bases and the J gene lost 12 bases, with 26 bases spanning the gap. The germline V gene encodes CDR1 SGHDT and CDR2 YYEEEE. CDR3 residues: CASSFVGGFGGRSTFF. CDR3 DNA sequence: TGTGCCAGCAGCTTTGTTGGGGGGTTTGGGGGTAGATCGACTTTCTTT.

The CDR3 DNA is TGCAGTGCTAGTTTCCGAGCTAACTATGGCTACACCTTC. Its protein is CSASFRANYGYTF. The rearrangement joins TRBV20-1 to TRBJ1-2; unclear D gene. Deletions cut 3 bases from V and 0 bases from J, with 8 bases between. The CDR3 loop spans 13 amino acids. Germline V gene sequence: CDR1 DFQATT, CDR2 SNEGSKA (reference sequence).

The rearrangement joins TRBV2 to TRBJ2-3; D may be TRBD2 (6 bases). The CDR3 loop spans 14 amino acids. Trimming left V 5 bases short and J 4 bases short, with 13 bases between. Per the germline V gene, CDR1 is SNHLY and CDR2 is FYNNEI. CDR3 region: CASSSTGAADTQYF. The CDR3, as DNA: TGTGCCAGCAGTAGTACGGGAGCGGCAGATACGCAGTATTTT.

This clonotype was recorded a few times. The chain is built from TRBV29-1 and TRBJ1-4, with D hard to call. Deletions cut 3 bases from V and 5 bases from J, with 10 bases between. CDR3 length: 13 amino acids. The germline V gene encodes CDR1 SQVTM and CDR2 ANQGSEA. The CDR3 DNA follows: TGCAGCGTTGATCTAGTGGGAAATGAAAAACTGTTTTTT. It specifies CSVDLVGNEKLFF.

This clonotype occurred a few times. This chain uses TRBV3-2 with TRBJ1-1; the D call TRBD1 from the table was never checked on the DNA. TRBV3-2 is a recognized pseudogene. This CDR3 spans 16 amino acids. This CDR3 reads CASSPGAGDCHPSTFF. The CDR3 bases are TGTGCCAGCAGCCCCGGGGCGGGGGATTGCCACCCATCGACTTTCTTT.

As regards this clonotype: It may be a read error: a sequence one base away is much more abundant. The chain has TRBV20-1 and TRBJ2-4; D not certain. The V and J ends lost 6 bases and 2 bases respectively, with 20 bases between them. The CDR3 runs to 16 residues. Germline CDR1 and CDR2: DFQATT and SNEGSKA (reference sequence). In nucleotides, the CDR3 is TGCAGTGCGGTGATTCCCCCGGAACTAACCAAAAACATTCAGTACTTC. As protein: CSAVIPPELTKNIQYF.

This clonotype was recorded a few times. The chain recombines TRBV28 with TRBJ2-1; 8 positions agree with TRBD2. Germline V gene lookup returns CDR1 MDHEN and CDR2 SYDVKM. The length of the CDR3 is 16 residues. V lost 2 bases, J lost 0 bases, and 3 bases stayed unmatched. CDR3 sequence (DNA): TGTGCCAGCAGTTTAACTAGCGGAAGCTCCTACAATGAGCAGTTCTTC. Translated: CASSLTSGSSYNEQFF.

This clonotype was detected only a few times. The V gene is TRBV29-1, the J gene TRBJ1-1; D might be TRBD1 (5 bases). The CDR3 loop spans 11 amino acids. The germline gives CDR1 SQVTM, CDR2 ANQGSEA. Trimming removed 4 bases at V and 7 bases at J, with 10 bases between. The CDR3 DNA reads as TGCAGCGTTGCCCCGGGGGTTGAAGCTTTCTTT. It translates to CSVAPGVEAFF.

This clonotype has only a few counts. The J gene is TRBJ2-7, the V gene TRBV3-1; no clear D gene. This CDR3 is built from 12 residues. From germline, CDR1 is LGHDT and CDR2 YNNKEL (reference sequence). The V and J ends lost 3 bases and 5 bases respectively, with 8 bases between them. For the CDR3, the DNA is TGTGCCAGCAGCCAGGGATACCACGAGCAGTACTTC. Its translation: CASSQGYHEQYF.

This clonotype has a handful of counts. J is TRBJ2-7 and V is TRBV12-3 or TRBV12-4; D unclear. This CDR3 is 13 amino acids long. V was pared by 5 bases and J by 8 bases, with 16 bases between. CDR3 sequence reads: CASSPLVAIKQYF. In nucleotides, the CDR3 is TGTGCCAGCAGTCCCCTCGTGGCTATAAAGCAGTACTTC.

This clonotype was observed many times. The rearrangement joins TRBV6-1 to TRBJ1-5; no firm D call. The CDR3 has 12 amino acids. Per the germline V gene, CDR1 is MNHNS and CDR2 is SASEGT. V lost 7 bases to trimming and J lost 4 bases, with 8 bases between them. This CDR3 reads CASTAPNQPQHF. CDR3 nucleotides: TGTGCCAGCACCGCTCCTAATCAGCCCCAGCATTTT.

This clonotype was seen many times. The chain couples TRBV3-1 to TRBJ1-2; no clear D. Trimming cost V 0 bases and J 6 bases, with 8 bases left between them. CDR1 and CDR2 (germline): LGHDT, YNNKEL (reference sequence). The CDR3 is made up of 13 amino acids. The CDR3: CASSQEGSHGYTF. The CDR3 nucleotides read TGTGCCAGCAGCCAAGAAGGAAGCCATGGCTACACCTTC.

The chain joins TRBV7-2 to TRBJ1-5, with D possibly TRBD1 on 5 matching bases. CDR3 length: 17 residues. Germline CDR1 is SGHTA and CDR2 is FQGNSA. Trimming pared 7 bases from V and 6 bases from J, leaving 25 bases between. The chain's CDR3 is CASNYGEGKGRGQPQHF. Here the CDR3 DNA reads TGTGCCAGCAATTACGGGGAAGGGAAGGGGCGCGGTCAGCCCCAGCATTTT.

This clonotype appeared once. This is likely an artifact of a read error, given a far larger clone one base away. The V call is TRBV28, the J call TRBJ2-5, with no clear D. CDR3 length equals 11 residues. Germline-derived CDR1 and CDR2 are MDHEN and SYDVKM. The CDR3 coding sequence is TGTGCCAGCAGTGTCGGCAGGTGGGCGCACTTC. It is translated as CASSVGRWAHF.

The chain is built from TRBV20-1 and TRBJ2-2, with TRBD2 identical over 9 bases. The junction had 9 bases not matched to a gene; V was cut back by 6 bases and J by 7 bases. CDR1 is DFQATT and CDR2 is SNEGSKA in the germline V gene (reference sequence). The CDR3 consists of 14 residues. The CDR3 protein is CSARSGRSDGELFF. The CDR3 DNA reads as TGCAGTGCGCGGAGCGGGAGGTCAGACGGGGAGCTGTTTTTT.

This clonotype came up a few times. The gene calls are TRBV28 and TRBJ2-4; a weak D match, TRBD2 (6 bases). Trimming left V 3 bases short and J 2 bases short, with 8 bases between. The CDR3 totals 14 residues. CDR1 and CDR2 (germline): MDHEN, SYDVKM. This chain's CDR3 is CASSLGTSKNIQYF. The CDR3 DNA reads TGTGCCAGCAGTTTGGGGACTTCCAAAAACATTCAGTACTTC. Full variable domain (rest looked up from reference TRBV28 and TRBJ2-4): DVKVTQSSRYLVKRTGEKVFLECVQDMDHENMFWYRQDPGLGLRLIYFSYDVKMKEKGDIPEGYSVSREKKERFSLILESASTNQTSMYLCASSLGTSKNIQYFGAGTRLSVL.

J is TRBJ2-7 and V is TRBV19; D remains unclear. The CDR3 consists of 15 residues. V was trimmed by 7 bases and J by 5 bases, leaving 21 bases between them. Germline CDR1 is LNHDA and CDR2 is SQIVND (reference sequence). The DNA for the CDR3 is TGTGCCAGTACCTCCCTCGGCAAGGGTATCGACGAGCAGTACTTC. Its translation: CASTSLGKGIDEQYF.

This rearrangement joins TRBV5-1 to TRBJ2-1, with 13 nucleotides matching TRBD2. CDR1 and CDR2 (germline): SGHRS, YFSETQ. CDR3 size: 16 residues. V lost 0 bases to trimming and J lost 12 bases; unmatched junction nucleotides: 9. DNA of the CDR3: TGCGCCAGCAGCTTGGCGACTAGCGGGGGGACATTTGTGCAGTTCTTC. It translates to CASSLATSGGTFVQFF.

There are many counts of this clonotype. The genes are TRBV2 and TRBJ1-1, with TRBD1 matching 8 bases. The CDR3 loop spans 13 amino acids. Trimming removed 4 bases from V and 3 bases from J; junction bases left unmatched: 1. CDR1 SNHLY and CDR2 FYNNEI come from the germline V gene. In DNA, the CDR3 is TGTGCCAGCAGTGGACAGGGGTACACTGAAGCTTTCTTT. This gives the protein CASSGQGYTEAFF.

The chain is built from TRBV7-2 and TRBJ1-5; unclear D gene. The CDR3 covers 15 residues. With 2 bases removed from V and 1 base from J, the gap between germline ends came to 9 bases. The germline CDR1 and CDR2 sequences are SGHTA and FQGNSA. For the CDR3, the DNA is TGTGCCAGCAGCTTAATGGCGGGCAGCAATCAGCCCCAGCATTTT. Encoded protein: CASSLMAGSNQPQHF.

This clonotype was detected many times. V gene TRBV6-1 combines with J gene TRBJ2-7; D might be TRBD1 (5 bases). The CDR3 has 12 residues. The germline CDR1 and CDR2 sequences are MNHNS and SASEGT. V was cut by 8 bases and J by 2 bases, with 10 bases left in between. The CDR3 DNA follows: TGTGCCAGCGGGCCAGGGCCCTACGAGCAGTACTTC. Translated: CASGPGPYEQYF.

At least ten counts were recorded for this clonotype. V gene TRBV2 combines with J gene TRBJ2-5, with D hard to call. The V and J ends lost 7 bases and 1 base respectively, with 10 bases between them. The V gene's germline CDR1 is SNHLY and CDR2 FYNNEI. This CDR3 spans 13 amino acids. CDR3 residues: CASKSGFQETQYF. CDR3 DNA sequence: TGTGCCAGCAAGAGTGGGTTCCAAGAGACCCAGTACTTC.

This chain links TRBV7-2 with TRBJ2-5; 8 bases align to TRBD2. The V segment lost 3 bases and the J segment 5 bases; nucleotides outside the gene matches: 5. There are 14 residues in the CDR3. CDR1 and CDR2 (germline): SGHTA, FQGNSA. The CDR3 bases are TGTGCCAGCAGCTTCGAGCGGGGGCGGGAGACCCAGTACTTC. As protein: CASSFERGRETQYF.

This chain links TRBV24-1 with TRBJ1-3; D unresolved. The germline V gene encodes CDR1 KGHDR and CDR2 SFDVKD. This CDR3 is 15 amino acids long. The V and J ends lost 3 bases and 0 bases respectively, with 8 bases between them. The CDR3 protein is CATSDMDGSGNTIYF. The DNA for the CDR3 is TGTGCCACCAGTGATATGGACGGCTCTGGAAACACCATATATTTT.

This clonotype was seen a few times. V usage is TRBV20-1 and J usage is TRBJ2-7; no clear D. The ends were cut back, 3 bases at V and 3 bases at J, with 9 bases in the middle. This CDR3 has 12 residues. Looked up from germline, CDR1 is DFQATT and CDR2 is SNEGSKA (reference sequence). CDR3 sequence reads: CSASVASYEQYF. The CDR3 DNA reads TGCAGTGCTAGCGTAGCTAGCTACGAGCAGTACTTC.

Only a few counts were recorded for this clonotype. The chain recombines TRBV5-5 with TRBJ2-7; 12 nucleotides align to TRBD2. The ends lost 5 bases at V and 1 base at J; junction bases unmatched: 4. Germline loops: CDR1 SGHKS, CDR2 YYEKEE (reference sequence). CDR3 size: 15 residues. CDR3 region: CASRASGRASYEQYF. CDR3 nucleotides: TGTGCCAGCAGGGCTAGCGGGAGGGCGTCCTACGAGCAGTACTTC.